These 17 T cell receptor beta chains share one sample of origin, sequenced in a study of cytomegalovirus exposure and HLA in healthy donors. The PCR made use of 60 Vbeta and 13 Jbeta primers. Using immunoSEQ multiplex PCR, the repertoire was profiled, and TCRdb retains in-frame clones only, with some absent. The sample yields about 200,000 clones, 60% to 80% seen once. Sequences were obtained from PBMCs. All receptors derive from a male donor in good health and CMV-seronegative.

This CDR3 is CASSKGNTDYEQYF. CDR3 DNA sequence: TGTGCCAGCAGCAAAGGCAACACCGATTACGAGCAGTACTTC. The chain recombines TRBV21-1 with TRBJ2-7; TRBD1 is the table's D call, not checked against the DNA. TRBV21-1 is recorded as a pseudogene. The CDR3 is 14 amino acids.

The rearrangement uses TRBV4-2 and TRBJ2-1; 10 bases match TRBD2. Losses at the gene ends were 0 bases for V and 1 base for J; bases not matched to a gene: 9. CDR3 length: 19 residues. CDR1 LGHNA and CDR2 YNFKEQ come from the germline V gene. This chain's CDR3 is CASSQDPSGSPRSYNEQFF. DNA for the CDR3: TGTGCCAGCAGCCAAGATCCTAGCGGGAGCCCTAGATCCTACAATGAGCAGTTCTTC.

The chain combines TRBV5-1 with TRBJ2-5; 12 bases fit TRBD1. The better agreement between TRBJ2-7 and the DNA end casts doubt on the J call. The CDR3 runs 15 residues. In germline, CDR1 is SGHRS, CDR2 YFSETQ. The CDR3 region has the DNA TGCGCCAGCAGCTTGGGAGGGACAGGGGGCCACGAGCAGTACTTC. Its translation: CASSLGGTGGHEQYF.

The J gene is TRBJ2-2, the V gene TRBV5-1; a possible D gene is TRBD1 (6 bases). This CDR3 contains 13 residues. From germline, CDR1 is SGHRS and CDR2 YFSETQ. Trimming cost V 0 bases and J 8 bases, with 8 bases left between them. The CDR3 is CASSLDRVGELFF. Written as DNA, the CDR3 is TGCGCCAGCAGCTTGGACAGGGTGGGGGAGCTGTTTTTT.

The rearrangement uses TRBV27 and TRBJ1-5; D remains unclear. Germline V gives CDR1 MNHEY, CDR2 SMNVEV (reference sequence). V shed 5 bases and J shed 2 bases, with 10 bases lying between them. CDR3 size: 14 residues. In DNA form, the CDR3 reads TGTGCCAGCAGTCTGGCATTCGGCAATCAGCCCCAGCATTTT. Its protein is CASSLAFGNQPQHF.

CDR3: CASSWTSGKEDTQYF. The CDR3, as DNA: TGTGCCAGCAGCTGGACTAGCGGGAAGGAAGATACGCAGTATTTT. The V call is TRBV11-2, the J call TRBJ2-3; 12 bases agree with TRBD2. The CDR3 is 15 residues long. From germline, CDR1 is SGHAT and CDR2 FQNNGV. The J segment lost 5 bases and the V segment lost 4 bases, leaving 4 bases of the junction unmatched.

The rearrangement joins TRBV11-2 to TRBJ2-1; 9 nucleotides align to TRBD2. CDR1 and CDR2 from the germline V gene are SGHAT and FQNNGV. The CDR3 runs to 14 residues. The ends lost 3 bases at V and 7 bases at J; junction bases unmatched: 4. This CDR3 reads CASSFEAGGNEQFF. The DNA of the CDR3 is TGTGCCAGCAGCTTCGAAGCGGGAGGTAATGAGCAGTTCTTC.

As concerns this clone: Other nucleotide sequences in the sample specify the same CDR3. The genes are TRBV6-5 and TRBJ2-2, with 14 bases aligning to TRBD2. V gave up 4 bases and J gave up 10 bases; unmatched junction bases: 5. The germline V gene encodes CDR1 MNHEY and CDR2 SVGAGI. The CDR3 is made up of 15 amino acids. This CDR3 reads CASSLTSGRVEELFF. In nucleotides, the CDR3 is TGTGCCAGCAGTTTGACTAGCGGGAGGGTTGAGGAGCTGTTTTTT.

The V call is TRBV7-3, the J call TRBJ1-1; a weak D match, TRBD1 (5 bases). CDR1 and CDR2 (germline): SGHTA, FQGTGA. The CDR3 contains 15 residues. Between the trimmed V and J ends, which lost 1 base and 4 bases, there was a span of 13 bases. This CDR3 reads CASSLSLGGSTEAFF. The CDR3 region has the DNA TGTGCCAGCAGCTTAAGCTTGGGGGGGAGCACTGAAGCTTTCTTT. Supplemented by reference TRBV7-3 and TRBJ1-1, the full variable domain reads GAGVSQTPSNKVTEKGKYVELRCDPISGHTALYWYRQSLGQGPEFLIYFQGTGAADDSGLPNDRFFAVRPEGSVSTLKIQRTERGDSAVYLCASSLSLGGSTEAFFGQGTRLTVV.

The chain is built from TRBV2 and TRBJ1-2, with TRBD1 as a possible D gene (5 bases). Between the trimmed V and J ends, which lost 8 bases and 7 bases, there was a span of 14 bases. Germline loops: CDR1 SNHLY, CDR2 FYNNEI. This CDR3 is 12 amino acids long. The CDR3 reads CASRVGGPGYTF. In nucleotides, the CDR3 is TGTGCCAGCCGAGTGGGGGGTCCTGGCTACACCTTC.

V usage is TRBV18 and J usage is TRBJ1-2; D is perhaps TRBD1 (5 bases). V gave up 3 bases and J gave up 0 bases, with 14 bases separating them. Germline loops: CDR1 KGHSH, CDR2 LQKENI. The CDR3 has 16 residues. CDR3 DNA: TGTGCCAGCTCACCTACGGGGGGGGAAGCTAACTATGGCTACACCTTC. As protein: CASSPTGGEANYGYTF. Filled out from reference TRBV18 and TRBJ1-2, the complete variable domain reads NAGVMQNPRHLVRRRGQEARLRCSPMKGHSHVYWYRQLPEEGLKFMVYLQKENIIDESGMPKERFSAEFPKEGPSILRIQQVVRGDSAAYFCASSPTGGEANYGYTFGSGTRLTVV.

The rearrangement joins TRBV7-8 to TRBJ1-5; the D is unclear. The CDR3 runs 14 residues. Trimming removed 1 base at V and 0 bases at J, with 4 bases between. Germline CDR1 SGHVS, CDR2 FQNEAQ. The CDR3 loop is CASSLGHSNQPQHF. In DNA, the CDR3 is TGTGCCAGCAGCTTAGGTCATAGCAATCAGCCCCAGCATTTT. The entire variable domain, with the rest obtained from reference TRBV7-8 and TRBJ1-5, is as follows: GAGVSQSPRYKVAKRGQDVALRCDPISGHVSLFWYQQALGQGPEFLTYFQNEAQLDKSGLPSDRFFAERPEGSVSTLKIQRTQQEDSAVYLCASSLGHSNQPQHFGDGTRLSIL.

The CDR3, as DNA: TGTGCCAGCACCTCCGGACTTAGCACAGATACGCAGTATTTT. Residues: CASTSGLSTDTQYF. V gene TRBV5-6 combines with J gene TRBJ2-3; a possible D gene is TRBD2 (5 bases). Trimming stripped 6 bases from V and 0 bases from J, with 11 bases between. The CDR3 spans 14 residues. CDR1 is SGHDT, CDR2 YYEEEE, per germline.

The J gene is TRBJ1-1, the V gene TRBV5-1; TRBD1 matches at 7 bases. The germline V gene has CDR1 SGHRS and CDR2 YFSETQ. This CDR3 is built from 15 residues. J lost 2 bases, V lost 4 bases, and 8 bases had no gene match. The CDR3 DNA follows: TGCGCCAGCAGCAGGTACAGGGGATCTAACACTGAAGCTTTCTTT. Its protein product is CASSRYRGSNTEAFF.

This clone was seen a few times. The chain uses TRBV30 and TRBJ1-1; D is uncertain. The CDR3 is 15 residues long. V lost 0 bases and J lost 5, with 16 bases in between. CDR1 and CDR2 (germline): GTSNPN, SVGIG (reference sequence). The CDR3 protein is CAWSVLGGRGTEAFF. The CDR3 DNA sequence: TGTGCCTGGAGTGTACTAGGAGGGAGAGGTACTGAAGCTTTCTTT.

This chain connects TRBV6-5 to TRBJ2-7, with D unresolved. CDR3 length: 14 amino acids. Germline CDR1 reads MNHEY; CDR2 reads SVGAGI. V was trimmed by 2 bases and J by 8 bases, leaving 16 bases between them. CDR3 in amino acids: CASSYATGSTKQYF. As DNA, the CDR3 is TGTGCCAGCAGTTACGCAACCGGGTCTACGAAGCAGTACTTC.

The CDR3: CASSYYVSGEQYF. CDR3 nucleotides: TGTGCCAGCAGTTATTACGTGTCCGGGGAGCAGTACTTC. The rearrangement links TRBV6-5 to TRBJ2-7; D is ambiguous. This CDR3 has 13 residues. V shed 3 bases and J shed 7 bases, with 13 bases lying between them. Per the germline V gene, CDR1 is MNHEY and CDR2 is SVGAGI.